Listed here are 12 T cell receptor beta chains from one sample, sequenced in a study of T-cell memory formation after mild COVID-19. TCRdb redid the calling of the 5' RACE reads with MiXCR, one entry per CDR3 protein. The repertoire holds 150,000 or so distinct CDR3 sequences, 25% to 40% seen once, with about 12% in the top ten. The source material was PBMCs or a T cell subset sorted from them (not recorded which). These receptors were taken from an adult woman who had mild COVID-19 (a few samples of this study predate the infection). Cell type and time point are not known.

This clonotype occurred a few times. The CDR3 sequence: CASSLGGGTVAKNIQYF. As DNA, the CDR3 is TGCGCCAGCAGCTTGGGAGGTGGGACAGTCGCCAAAAACATTCAGTACTTC. V usage is TRBV5-1 and J usage is TRBJ2-4, with 7 bases fitting TRBD1. The CDR3 has 17 amino acids. CDR1 and CDR2 (germline): SGHRS, YFSETQ. The J segment lost 1 base and the V segment lost 0 bases, leaving 7 bases of the junction unmatched. The full variable domain, with the rest looked up from reference TRBV5-1 and TRBJ2-4, is KAGVTQTPRYLIKTRGQQVTLSCSPISGHRSVSWYQQTPGQGLQFLFEYFSETQRNKGNFPGRFSGRQFSNSRSEMNVSTLELGDSALYLCASSLGGGTVAKNIQYFGAGTRLSVL.

The chain links TRBV6-5 to TRBJ1-2; TRBD1 aligns across 10 bases. Unmatched junction bases numbered 13, after V lost 3 bases and J lost 6 bases. Germline V gene data show CDR1 as MNHEY and CDR2 as SVGAGI. CDR3 size: 17 residues. CDR3 DNA: TGTGCCAGCAGTTATGCGGGCGACAGGGGGCATAAGAATGGCTACACCTTC. Its protein is CASSYAGDRGHKNGYTF.

V and J are TRBV5-4 and TRBJ2-1; 9 bases match TRBD2. Germline V gene data show CDR1 as SGHNT and CDR2 as YYREEE (reference sequence). The CDR3 length is 13 residues. Germline trimming cut 4 bases from V and 7 bases from J; bases unmatched to any gene: 3. The CDR3 loop reads CASSRTSDNEQFF. The CDR3 DNA is TGTGCCAGCAGCCGGACTAGCGATAATGAGCAGTTCTTC.

This chain links TRBV7-9 with TRBJ2-1, with D hard to call. The CDR3 is made up of 13 amino acids. The V end was cut by 6 bases, the J end by 9 bases, with 15 bases between. From germline, CDR1 is SEHNR and CDR2 FQNEAQ (reference sequence). This CDR3 reads CASRPADSSEQFF. Here the CDR3 DNA reads TGTGCCAGCAGACCTGCCGATTCCAGTGAGCAGTTCTTC. The whole variable domain, filled in from reference TRBV7-9 and TRBJ2-1, reads DTGVSQNPRHKITKRGQNVTFRCDPISEHNRLYWYRQTLGQGPEFLTYFQNEAQLEKSRLLSDRFSAERPKGSFSTLEIQRTEQGDSAMYLCASRPADSSEQFFGPGTRLTVL.

The gene calls are TRBV29-1 and TRBJ1-5; D is possibly TRBD1 (5 bases). Per germline, CDR1 SQVTM and CDR2 ANQGSEA. Trimming pared 1 base from V and 7 bases from J, leaving 11 bases between. This CDR3 region has 13 residues. The CDR3 DNA reads as TGCAGCGTTGAAGGCACGGGGGGACAGCCCCAGCATTTT. Translation gives CSVEGTGGQPQHF.

DNA for the CDR3: TGTGCCAGCAGCTTAGGTTTACGCGGACTAAACACCGGGGAGCTGTTTTTT. Protein sequence: CASSLGLRGLNTGELFF. The chain joins TRBV11-2 to TRBJ2-2; D perhaps matches TRBD2 (6 bases). The CDR3 length is 17 residues. Per the germline V gene, CDR1 is SGHAT and CDR2 is FQNNGV. The V and J ends lost 1 base and 2 bases respectively, with 14 bases between them.

The chain uses TRBV12-3 or TRBV12-4 and TRBJ1-1; no clear D. V was pared by 1 base and J by 7 bases, with 13 bases between. The length of the CDR3 is 14 residues. The CDR3 DNA reads as TGTGCCAGCAGTTTAGATCAGACCCCCATTGAAGCTTTCTTT. Its protein product is CASSLDQTPIEAFF.

This clonotype was observed a handful of times. This chain connects TRBV29-1 to TRBJ2-7; D assignment may be TRBD1 or TRBD2 (6 bases each). Trimming left V 1 base short and J 5 bases short, with 21 bases between. The CDR3 has 16 residues. Germline V gives CDR1 SQVTM, CDR2 ANQGSEA. The CDR3 nucleotides are TGCAGCGTTGAAGGGCCTAGGGGGGCGGTCGTCGACGAGCAGTACTTC. This sequence encodes CSVEGPRGAVVDEQYF.

This rearrangement joins TRBV12-3 or TRBV12-4 to TRBJ2-6, with 7 nucleotides matching TRBD1. Trimming at V came to 4 bases and at J to 0 bases, leaving 6 bases not matched to a gene. The CDR3 is made up of 17 amino acids. CDR3 region: CASSWRQGVSGANVLTF. The DNA of the CDR3 is TGTGCCAGCAGTTGGAGGCAGGGGGTCTCTGGGGCCAACGTCCTGACTTTC.

V usage is TRBV20-1 and J usage is TRBJ1-6, with D possibly TRBD1 on 5 matching bases. Germline V lookup: CDR1 DFQATT, CDR2 SNEGSKA (reference sequence). The CDR3 is made up of 12 amino acids. V dropped 8 bases and J dropped 9 bases, with 14 bases sitting between them. The CDR3 nucleotides are TGCAGTTTCTCCAGGGTCGGTTCACCCCTCCACTTT. Encoded protein: CSFSRVGSPLHF.

The chain uses TRBV30 and TRBJ1-1; D gene uncertain. Germline loops: CDR1 GTSNPN, CDR2 SVGIG (reference sequence). The CDR3 contains 14 residues. Trimming removed 6 bases from V and 1 base from J, with 15 bases in between. The CDR3, as DNA: TGTGCCTGCGATCCATCACAGTCGAACACTGAAGCTTTCTTT. It is translated as CACDPSQSNTEAFF.

This clonotype was counted between two and nine times. V is TRBV12-3 or TRBV12-4 and J is TRBJ2-3, with D possibly matching TRBD1 (5 bases). V lost 6 bases and J lost 2, with 21 bases in between. The CDR3 contains 17 residues. The CDR3 here is CASSTVWGPENTDTQYF. DNA for the CDR3: TGTGCCAGCAGCACGGTTTGGGGCCCCGAGAACACAGATACGCAGTATTTT.